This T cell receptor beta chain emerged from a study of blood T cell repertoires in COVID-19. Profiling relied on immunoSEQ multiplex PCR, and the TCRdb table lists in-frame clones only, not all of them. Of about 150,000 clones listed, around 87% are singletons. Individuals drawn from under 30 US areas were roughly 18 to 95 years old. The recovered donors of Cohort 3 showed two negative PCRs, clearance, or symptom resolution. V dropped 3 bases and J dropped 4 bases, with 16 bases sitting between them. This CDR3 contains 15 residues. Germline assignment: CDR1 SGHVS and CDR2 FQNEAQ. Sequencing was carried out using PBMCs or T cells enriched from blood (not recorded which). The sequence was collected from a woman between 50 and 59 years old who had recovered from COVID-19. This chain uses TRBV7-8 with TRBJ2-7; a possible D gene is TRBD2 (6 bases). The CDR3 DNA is TGTGCCAGCAGCTTTTTAGAGGGGCGGGGTTACGAGCAGTACTTC. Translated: CASSFLEGRGYEQYF.